The T cell receptor beta chain under discussion was sequenced for a study of blood T cells in healthy people across ages. A second PCR, run for roughly 7 to 12 cycles, used a sample-barcoded 5' primer plus a J-beta primer mix. MiXCR, applied by TCRdb to the 5' RACE reads, yields one record per CDR3 protein. The sample has fewer than 2 million distinct CDR3 sequences; around 42% are singletons. From germline, CDR1 is SEHNR and CDR2 FQNEAQ (reference sequence). The CDR3 has 13 residues. Trimming took 6 bases from V and 12 from J; bases not matched to a gene: 12. This clonotype was seen more than once but under ten times.

The chain combines TRBV7-9 with TRBJ1-2, with 8 bases identical to TRBD1. The sample consisted of blood. The sequence was collected from a human donor in good health. CDR3 bases: TGTGCCAGCAGTTTTGGCGACAGGGGCCCAAACACCTTC. Translating gives CASSFGDRGPNTF.